The 29 T cell receptor beta chains below come from one sample, sequenced in a study of early T cells in non-severe SARS-CoV-2 infection. TCRdb redid the calling of the 5' RACE reads with MiXCR, one entry per CDR3 protein. The sample carries approximately 77,000 distinct CDR3 sequences, about 5% recorded once. The specimen comprised whole blood, sampled at baseline. These receptors were obtained from an adult who was a healthcare worker with PCR-confirmed SARS-CoV-2 infection or an uninfected control (not recorded which).

Many counts were recorded for this clonotype. This chain uses TRBV28 with TRBJ1-2; D is unresolved. In germline, CDR1 is MDHEN, CDR2 SYDVKM. V was trimmed by 1 base and J by 8 bases, leaving 8 bases between them. The CDR3 is 12 amino acids. CDR3 sequence (DNA): TGTGCCAGCAGTTTATTGTGGGAAGGCTACACCTTC. Protein sequence: CASSLLWEGYTF.

This chain connects TRBV18 to TRBJ2-3; D call uncertain. Germline CDR1 reads KGHSH; CDR2 reads LQKENI. V dropped 1 base and J dropped 2 bases, with 13 bases sitting between them. There are 16 residues in the CDR3. The CDR3 reads CASSPQKASSTDTQYF. In DNA form, the CDR3 reads TGTGCCAGCTCACCACAGAAGGCCAGTTCCACAGATACGCAGTATTTT.

With respect to this clonotype: A much bigger clone sits one base away, suggesting this may be a read error. Here the CDR3 reads CASSSAYVQYF. The CDR3 nucleotides read TGTGCCAGCAGTTCGGCCTACGTGCAGTACTTC. This chain uses TRBV7-2 with TRBJ2-7; D is unresolved. The germline CDR1 and CDR2 sequences are SGHTA and FQGNSA. The CDR3 sequence is 11 residues long. Drawing the rest from reference TRBV7-2 and TRBJ2-7, the complete variable domain is GAGVSQSPSNKVTEKGKDVELRCDPISGHTALYWYRQSLGQGLEFLIYFQGNSAPDKSGLPSDRFSAERTGGSVSTLTIQRTQQEDSAVYLCASSSAYVQYFGPGTRLTVT.

This clonotype came up a few times. The chain links TRBV15 to TRBJ2-3, with a tentative D call TRBD1 (5 bases). V was cut by 0 bases and J by 1 base, with 11 bases left in between. The CDR3 contains 16 residues. Germline CDR1 reads LNHNV; CDR2 reads YYDKDF (reference sequence). CDR3 residues: CATSRDQGDGTDTQYF. CDR3 coding DNA: TGTGCCACCAGCAGAGACCAGGGCGACGGCACAGATACGCAGTATTTT.

Many counts were recorded for this clonotype. The V call is TRBV5-1, the J call TRBJ1-5; D uncertain. V was pared by 5 bases and J by 1 base, with 13 bases between. This CDR3 contains 15 residues. CDR1 and CDR2 (germline): SGHRS, YFSETQ. CDR3 amino acids: CASREDLGSNQPQHF. In DNA, the CDR3 is TGCGCCAGCAGGGAGGATCTAGGAAGCAATCAGCCCCAGCATTTT. The full variable domain, its missing parts supplied by reference TRBV5-1 and TRBJ1-5, is KAGVTQTPRYLIKTRGQQVTLSCSPISGHRSVSWYQQTPGQGLQFLFEYFSETQRNKGNFPGRFSGRQFSNSRSEMNVSTLELGDSALYLCASREDLGSNQPQHFGDGTRLSIL.

This clonotype was counted only a few times. The gene calls are TRBV28 and TRBJ2-3; 8 positions agree with TRBD2. V lost 4 bases and J lost 4; bases outside the gene matches: 7. Germline CDR1 MDHEN, CDR2 SYDVKM. CDR3 length: 15 amino acids. CDR3 nucleotide sequence: TGTGCCAGCAGTTCCCGGTCGGGGGGGGCAGATACGCAGTATTTT. This sequence encodes CASSSRSGGADTQYF.

The chain recombines TRBV30 with TRBJ2-2; 10 bases line up with TRBD2. Germline assignment: CDR1 GTSNPN and CDR2 SVGIG (reference sequence). V lost 4 bases and J lost 5; bases outside the gene matches: 4. The CDR3 consists of 14 residues. The CDR3 DNA sequence: TGTGCCTGGACCCCGGGACTAGCGACCGGGGAGCTGTTTTTT. This sequence encodes CAWTPGLATGELFF.

The chain combines TRBV29-1 with TRBJ1-1; no clear D gene. Trimming shortened V by 6 bases and J by 11 bases, and 22 bases separated the two germline ends. The length of the CDR3 is 13 residues. Germline assignment: CDR1 SQVTM and CDR2 ANQGSEA. In nucleotides, the CDR3 is TGCAGCGTCGTCCCCGAAGGTCCCAGTAATGCTTTCTTT. Its protein is CSVVPEGPSNAFF.

The rearrangement joins TRBV29-1 to TRBJ1-5; D is unclear. CDR1 is SQVTM and CDR2 is ANQGSEA in the germline V gene. The V and J ends lost 4 bases and 7 bases respectively, with 17 bases between them. The CDR3 is 14 amino acids. The DNA of the CDR3 is TGCAGCGTTGGAGGAGGAAGCGCATGGCAGCCCCAGCATTTT. This codes for CSVGGGSAWQPQHF.

As concerns this clonotype: Likely a read error: the CDR3 ends without its conserved phenylalanine or tryptophan. The DNA is left out, because the CDR3 cannot be placed on it with certainty; the CDR3 is given as TCRdb lists it. V gene TRBV21-1 combines with J gene TRBJ2-5. TRBV21-1 is tagged as a pseudogene. Including both end residues, the CDR3 is 10 amino acids long. The chain's CDR3 is CASSKETQYL.

In this sample, this clonotype turned up a few times. The chain carries TRBV15 and TRBJ1-2; tentatively, D is TRBD1 (5 bases). The CDR3 loop spans 13 amino acids. Germline V gives CDR1 LNHNV, CDR2 YYDKDF (reference sequence). V lost 5 bases and J lost 14, with 21 bases in between. The CDR3 DNA sequence: TGTGCCACCAGCCCTCAGGGAAAACTATGGCAAACCTTC. Protein product: CATSPQGKLWQTF.

Ten or more counts support this clonotype. In DNA, the CDR3 is TGCAGCGTTGAAAAGGGTACCCCTGAAGCTTTCTTT. As protein: CSVEKGTPEAFF. The J gene is TRBJ1-1, the V gene TRBV29-1; D not resolved. This CDR3 comprises 12 residues. Germline CDR1 SQVTM, CDR2 ANQGSEA. V was clipped by 2 bases and J by 6 bases, with 10 bases between them.

The sample holds many counts of this clonotype. CDR3 amino acids: CASSSGSNQPQHF. CDR3 nucleotides: TGTGCCAGCAGCTCAGGGAGCAATCAGCCCCAGCATTTT. J is TRBJ1-5 and V is TRBV5-8; perhaps TRBD1 as D (5 bases). The ends were cut back, 3 bases at V and 1 base at J, with 5 bases in the middle. There are 13 residues in the CDR3. The germline V gene has CDR1 SGHTS and CDR2 YDEGEE.

In this sample, this clonotype turned up a few times. The genes are TRBV11-1 and TRBJ2-1; 8 bases agree with TRBD1. V was clipped by 5 bases and J by 5 bases; unmatched bases: 8. Germline assignment: CDR1 SGHAT and CDR2 FQDESV (reference sequence). The length of the CDR3 is 15 residues. The CDR3 DNA is TGTGCCAGCAGCCGGGACAGGACTCCTAACAATGAGCAGTTCTTC. Its translation: CASSRDRTPNNEQFF.

The V gene is TRBV5-1, the J gene TRBJ2-1, with a tentative D call TRBD1 (6 bases). With 0 bases removed from V and 2 bases from J, the gap between germline ends came to 15 bases. CDR3 length: 17 residues. Germline V gene data show CDR1 as SGHRS and CDR2 as YFSETQ. CDR3: CASSLEGGVLPYNEQFF. CDR3 in DNA: TGCGCCAGCAGCTTGGAAGGGGGAGTGCTTCCCTACAATGAGCAGTTCTTC.

This clonotype occurred a few times. This chain joins TRBV5-1 and TRBJ2-1; 13 bases line up with TRBD2. The trim removed 2 bases at V and 8 bases at J, leaving 7 bases unmatched. CDR3 length: 16 residues. Germline values: CDR1 SGHRS, CDR2 YFSETQ. The DNA of the CDR3 is TGCGCCAGCAGCTTCGAACTAGCGGGAGGGCCCGATGAGCAGTTCTTC. Its translation: CASSFELAGGPDEQFF.

This rearrangement joins TRBV15 to TRBJ2-5, with a tentative D call TRBD2 (5 bases). In germline, CDR1 is LNHNV, CDR2 YYDKDF (reference sequence). CDR3 size: 14 residues. V lost 2 bases, J lost 6 bases, and 13 bases lay in between. DNA for the CDR3: TGTGCCACCAGCAGATACTACACCGGGAAGACCCAGTACTTC. Protein sequence: CATSRYYTGKTQYF.

The rearrangement joins TRBV10-1 to TRBJ1-2; 7 bases agree with TRBD1. Germline values: CDR1 WNHNN, CDR2 SYGVQD (reference sequence). This CDR3 region has 15 residues. V shed 0 bases, J shed 6 bases, and the junction held 7 bases outside the gene matches. The CDR3 DNA reads TGCGCCAGCAGTGAGTCGAGAACCGGGACAGATGGCTACACCTTC. Translation: CASSESRTGTDGYTF.

This clonotype was seen many times. V is TRBV20-1 and J is TRBJ1-1; D is unresolved. Germline V gives CDR1 DFQATT, CDR2 SNEGSKA (reference sequence). V was pared by 1 base and J by 0 bases, with 12 bases between. The CDR3 covers 15 residues. CDR3 coding DNA: TGCAGTGCTAGAGGACGGTTATACATGAACACTGAAGCTTTCTTT. It specifies CSARGRLYMNTEAFF.

In its sample, this clonotype was seen many times. The J gene is TRBJ1-1, the V gene TRBV13; TRBD1 might be the D (5 bases). The V and J ends lost 3 bases and 7 bases respectively, with 9 bases between them. Germline V CDR1 and CDR2: PRHDT, FYEKMQ (reference sequence). This CDR3 comprises 12 residues. CDR3 region: CASSLKGLEAFF. The CDR3 DNA sequence: TGTGCCAGCAGCTTGAAGGGACTTGAAGCTTTCTTT.

This chain joins TRBV20-1 and TRBJ1-1; D not resolved. The CDR3 extends over 13 amino acids. CDR1 and CDR2 from the germline V gene are DFQATT and SNEGSKA (reference sequence). CDR3 residues: CTPAEQVNTEAFF. DNA for the CDR3: TGCACCCCCGCGGAGCAGGTTAACACTGAAGCTTTCTTT.

This clonotype was counted only a few times. The chain is built from TRBV9 and TRBJ2-2; no firm D call. This CDR3 is built from 16 residues. V shed 0 bases and J shed 4 bases, with 13 bases lying between them. Germline V gene data show CDR1 as SGDLS and CDR2 as YYNGEE. This CDR3 is CASSVAGALGTGELFF. The CDR3 DNA sequence: TGTGCCAGCAGCGTAGCTGGTGCCCTCGGCACCGGGGAGCTGTTTTTT.

This clonotype was recorded at least ten times. The chain has TRBV15 and TRBJ2-1; D may match TRBD1 or TRBD2 (5 bases each). V was trimmed by 5 bases and J by 0 bases, leaving 14 bases between them. The V gene's germline CDR1 is LNHNV and CDR2 YYDKDF (reference sequence). This CDR3 has 16 amino acids. CDR3 DNA sequence: TGTGCCACCAGCGGGTATGTGGGGGTCTCCTACAATGAGCAGTTCTTC. Protein: CATSGYVGVSYNEQFF.

J is TRBJ2-1 and V is TRBV12-3 or TRBV12-4, with TRBD2 matching 12 bases. Losses at the gene ends were 6 bases for V and 5 bases for J; bases not matched to a gene: 5. The CDR3 consists of 15 residues. CDR3 region: CASRLAGGPNNEQFF. The DNA of the CDR3 is TGTGCCAGCAGGCTAGCGGGAGGGCCTAACAATGAGCAGTTCTTC.

Ten or more counts support this clonotype. The chain recombines TRBV27 with TRBJ1-1; the D gene is possibly TRBD1 (5 bases). Trimming took off 4 bases at V and 3 bases at J, with 9 bases between the two ends. The CDR3 is made up of 13 amino acids. Germline V CDR1 and CDR2: MNHEY, SMNVEV (reference sequence). The CDR3 bases are TGTGCCAGCAGTTGGGGGGGGGACACTGAAGCTTTCTTT. Its protein is CASSWGGDTEAFF.

The rearrangement uses TRBV4-1 and TRBJ2-1; 10 bases match TRBD2. V lost 0 bases and J lost 10; bases outside the gene matches: 6. The CDR3 runs to 15 residues. Germline V gene data show CDR1 as MGHRA and CDR2 as YSYEKL. CDR3 coding DNA: TGCGCCAGCAGCCAAGAGAGAGCTAGCGGGGGAGAGCAGTTCTTC. It translates to CASSQERASGGEQFF.

The chain combines TRBV5-1 with TRBJ2-3; D is ambiguous. This CDR3 spans 16 amino acids. V was trimmed by 5 bases and J by 0 bases, leaving 16 bases between them. Per the germline V gene, CDR1 is SGHRS and CDR2 is YFSETQ. In DNA, the CDR3 is TGCGCCAGCAGTCAGCAGGCTCGCTCTAGCACAGATACGCAGTATTTT. Protein product: CASSQQARSSTDTQYF.

This chain connects TRBV20-1 to TRBJ2-7, with no clear D. Per germline, CDR1 DFQATT and CDR2 SNEGSKA (reference sequence). The CDR3 sequence is 15 residues long. Trimming took 0 bases from V and 2 from J, leaving 14 bases between them. The chain's CDR3 is CSAREAGALPYEQYF. DNA for the CDR3: TGCAGTGCTAGAGAGGCAGGAGCCTTACCCTACGAGCAGTACTTC.

V and J are TRBV6-6 and TRBJ2-2, with 11 bases matching TRBD1. The CDR3 is made up of 17 amino acids. Germline CDR1 and CDR2: MNHNY and SVGAGI (reference sequence). V lost 5 bases to trimming and J lost 6 bases; unmatched junction nucleotides: 11. Here the CDR3 DNA reads TGTGCCAGCAGTCACCACCCCGGGACAGGGGGTCCCGGGGAGCTGTTTTTT. Translated: CASSHHPGTGGPGELFF.